What follows describes a single TCR beta chain. The data were obtained in a study of blood T cell repertoires in COVID-19. For the study at large: Sample material is recorded as cDNA or gDNA derived from T cells, B-cell-depleted T cells, or PBMCs.

Using immunoSEQ multiplex PCR, the repertoire was profiled, and TCRdb retains in-frame clones only, with some absent. Of approximately 300,000 clones listed, 90% are singletons. V was cut by 4 bases and J by 0 bases, with 11 bases left in between. CDR3 length: 14 residues. Germline V lookup: CDR1 SGHRS, CDR2 YFSETQ. Residents of around 24 US areas, aged about 18 to 95 years, made up the participants. Participants were placed into cohorts based on the clinical history they reported. The chain employs TRBV5-1 and TRBJ2-7, with D perhaps matching TRBD1 (5 bases). This TCR was sampled from a man in his sixties who had recovered from COVID-19. Sequenced material: PBMCs or T cells enriched from blood (not recorded which). The CDR3, as DNA: TGCGCCAGCAGCGCGCTAAGGGGCTCCTACGAGCAGTACTTC. It encodes CASSALRGSYEQYF. Using reference TRBV5-1 and TRBJ2-7 for the parts outside the CDR3, the full variable domain is KAGVTQTPRYLIKTRGQQVTLSCSPISGHRSVSWYQQTPGQGLQFLFEYFSETQRNKGNFPGRFSGRQFSNSRSEMNVSTLELGDSALYLCASSALRGSYEQYFGPGTRLTVT.